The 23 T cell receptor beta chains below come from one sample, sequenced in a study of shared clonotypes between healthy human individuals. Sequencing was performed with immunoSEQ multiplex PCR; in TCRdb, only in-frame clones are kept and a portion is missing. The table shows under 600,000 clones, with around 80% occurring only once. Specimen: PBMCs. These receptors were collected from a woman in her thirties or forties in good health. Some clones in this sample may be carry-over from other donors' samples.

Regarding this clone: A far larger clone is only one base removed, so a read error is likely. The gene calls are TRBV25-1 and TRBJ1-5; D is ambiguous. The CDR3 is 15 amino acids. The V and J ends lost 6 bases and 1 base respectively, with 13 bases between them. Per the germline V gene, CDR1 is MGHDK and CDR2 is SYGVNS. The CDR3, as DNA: TGTGCCAGCAGACCATCCGTGGGGAGCAATCAGCCCCAGCATTTT. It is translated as CASRPSVGSNQPQHF.

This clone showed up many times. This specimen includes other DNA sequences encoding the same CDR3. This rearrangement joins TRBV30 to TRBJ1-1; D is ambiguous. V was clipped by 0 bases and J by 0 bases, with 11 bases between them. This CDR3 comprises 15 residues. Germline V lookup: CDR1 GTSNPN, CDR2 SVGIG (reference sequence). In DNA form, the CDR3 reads TGTGCCTGGAGTGTAGGCCCTCAACTGAACACTGAAGCTTTCTTT. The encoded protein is CAWSVGPQLNTEAFF.

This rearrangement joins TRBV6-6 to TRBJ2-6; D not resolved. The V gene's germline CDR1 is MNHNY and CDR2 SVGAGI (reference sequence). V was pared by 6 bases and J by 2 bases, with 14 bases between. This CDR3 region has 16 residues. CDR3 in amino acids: CASSPSTPTGANVLTF. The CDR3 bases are TGTGCCAGCAGCCCTTCCACGCCAACTGGGGCCAACGTCCTGACTTTC.

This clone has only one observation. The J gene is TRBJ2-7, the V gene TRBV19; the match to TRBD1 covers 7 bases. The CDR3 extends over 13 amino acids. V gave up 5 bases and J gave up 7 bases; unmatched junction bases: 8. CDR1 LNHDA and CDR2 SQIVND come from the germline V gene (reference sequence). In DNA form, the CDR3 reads TGTGCCAGTAGTGTCCCCAGGGGGAATGAGCAGTACTTC. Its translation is CASSVPRGNEQYF.

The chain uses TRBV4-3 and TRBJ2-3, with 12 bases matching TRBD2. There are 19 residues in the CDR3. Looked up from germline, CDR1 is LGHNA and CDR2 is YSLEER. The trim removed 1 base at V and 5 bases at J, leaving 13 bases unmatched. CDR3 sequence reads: CASSQGGLAGGRGQDTQYF. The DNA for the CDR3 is TGCGCCAGCAGCCAAGGAGGGCTAGCGGGAGGGAGGGGGCAAGATACGCAGTATTTT.

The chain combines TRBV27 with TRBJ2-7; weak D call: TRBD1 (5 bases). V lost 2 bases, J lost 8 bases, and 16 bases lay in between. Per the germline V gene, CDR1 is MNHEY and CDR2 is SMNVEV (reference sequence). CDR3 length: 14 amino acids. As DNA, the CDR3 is TGTGCCAGCAGTTTAACATCCCAGGGATTAAAGCAGTACTTC. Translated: CASSLTSQGLKQYF.

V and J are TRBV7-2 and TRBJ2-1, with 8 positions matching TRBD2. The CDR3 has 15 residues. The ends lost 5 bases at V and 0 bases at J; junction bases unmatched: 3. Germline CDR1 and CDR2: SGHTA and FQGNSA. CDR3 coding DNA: TGTGCCAGCAGCACGGGGACTAGCTCCTACAATGAGCAGTTCTTC. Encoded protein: CASSTGTSSYNEQFF.

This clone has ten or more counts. The DNA for the CDR3 is TGTGCCAGCAGCGTCGGGATTGGCACAGATACGCAGTATTTT. Translated, it gives CASSVGIGTDTQYF. This chain links TRBV7-8 with TRBJ2-3, with D perhaps TRBD2 (5 bases). The length of the CDR3 is 14 residues. The V end was cut by 5 bases, the J end by 1 base, with 10 bases between. Germline lookup yields CDR1 SGHVS and CDR2 FQNEAQ.

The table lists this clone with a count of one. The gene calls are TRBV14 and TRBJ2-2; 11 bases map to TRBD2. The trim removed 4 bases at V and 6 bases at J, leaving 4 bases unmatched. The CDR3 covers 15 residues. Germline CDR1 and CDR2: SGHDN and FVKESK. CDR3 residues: CASSLRLAGSGELFF. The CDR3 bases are TGTGCCAGCAGCCTCCGACTAGCGGGGTCCGGGGAGCTGTTTTTT.

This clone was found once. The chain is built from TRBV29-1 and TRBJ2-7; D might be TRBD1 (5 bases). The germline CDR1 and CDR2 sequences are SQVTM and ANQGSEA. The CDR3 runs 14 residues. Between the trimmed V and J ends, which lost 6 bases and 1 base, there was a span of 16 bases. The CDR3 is CSVMTRAGSYEQYF. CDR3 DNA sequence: TGCAGCGTCATGACCAGGGCAGGATCCTACGAGCAGTACTTC.

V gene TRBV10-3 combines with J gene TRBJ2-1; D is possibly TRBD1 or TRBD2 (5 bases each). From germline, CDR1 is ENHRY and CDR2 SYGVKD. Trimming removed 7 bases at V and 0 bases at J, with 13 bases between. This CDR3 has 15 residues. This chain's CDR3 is CAIKGDLSSYNEQFF. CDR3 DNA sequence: TGTGCCATCAAAGGGGACCTGAGCTCCTACAATGAGCAGTTCTTC.

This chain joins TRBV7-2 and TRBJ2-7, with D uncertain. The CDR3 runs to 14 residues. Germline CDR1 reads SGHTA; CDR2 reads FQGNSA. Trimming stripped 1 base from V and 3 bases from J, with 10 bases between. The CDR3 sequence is CASSLGWSVYEQYF. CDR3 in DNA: TGTGCCAGCAGCTTAGGGTGGTCGGTCTACGAGCAGTACTTC. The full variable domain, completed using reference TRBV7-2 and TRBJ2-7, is GAGVSQSPSNKVTEKGKDVELRCDPISGHTALYWYRQSLGQGLEFLIYFQGNSAPDKSGLPSDRFSAERTGGSVSTLTIQRTQQEDSAVYLCASSLGWSVYEQYFGPGTRLTVT.

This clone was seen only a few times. The CDR3 region is CASSLAPTSGTETQYF. CDR3 coding DNA: TGCGCCAGCAGCTTGGCCCCTACTAGCGGGACAGAGACCCAGTACTTC. The gene calls are TRBV5-1 and TRBJ2-5; 10 bases are a match to TRBD2. Germline CDR1 is SGHRS and CDR2 is YFSETQ. The CDR3 is 16 amino acids. V was pared by 0 bases and J by 4 bases, with 6 bases of the junction left unmatched.

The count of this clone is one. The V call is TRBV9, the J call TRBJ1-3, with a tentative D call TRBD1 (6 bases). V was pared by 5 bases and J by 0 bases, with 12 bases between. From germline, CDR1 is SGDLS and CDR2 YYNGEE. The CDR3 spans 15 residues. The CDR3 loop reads CASRRDTSSGNTIYF. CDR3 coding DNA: TGTGCCAGCAGGAGGGACACCAGCTCTGGAAACACCATATATTTT.

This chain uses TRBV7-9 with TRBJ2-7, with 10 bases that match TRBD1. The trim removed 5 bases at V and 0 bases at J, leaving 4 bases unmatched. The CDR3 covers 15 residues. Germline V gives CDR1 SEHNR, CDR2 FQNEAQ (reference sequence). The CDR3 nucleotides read TGTGCCAGCAGCGGGACAGGGGACTTCTCCTACGAGCAGTACTTC. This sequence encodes CASSGTGDFSYEQYF.

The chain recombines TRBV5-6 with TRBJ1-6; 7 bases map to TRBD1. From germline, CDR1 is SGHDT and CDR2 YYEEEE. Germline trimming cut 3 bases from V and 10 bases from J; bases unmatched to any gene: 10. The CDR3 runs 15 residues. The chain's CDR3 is CASSSLQGLGSPLHF. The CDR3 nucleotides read TGTGCCAGCAGCTCCCTACAGGGGTTAGGGTCACCCCTCCACTTT.

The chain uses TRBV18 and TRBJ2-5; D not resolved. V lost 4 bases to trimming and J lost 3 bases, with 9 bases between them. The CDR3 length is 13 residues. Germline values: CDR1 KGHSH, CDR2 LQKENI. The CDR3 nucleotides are TGTGCCAGCTCACTCCGTCTAAAAGAGACCCAGTACTTC. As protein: CASSLRLKETQYF. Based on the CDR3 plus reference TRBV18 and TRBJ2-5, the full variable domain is NAGVMQNPRHLVRRRGQEARLRCSPMKGHSHVYWYRQLPEEGLKFMVYLQKENIIDESGMPKERFSAEFPKEGPSILRIQQVVRGDSAAYFCASSLRLKETQYFGPGTRLLVL.

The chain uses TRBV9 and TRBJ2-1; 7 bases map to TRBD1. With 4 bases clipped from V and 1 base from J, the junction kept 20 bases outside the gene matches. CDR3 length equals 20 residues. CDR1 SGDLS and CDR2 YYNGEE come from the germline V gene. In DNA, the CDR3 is TGTGCCAGCAGCACCCCCCTTCAGGACAGGTCAAGAAGTTCCTACAATGAGCAGTTCTTC. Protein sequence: CASSTPLQDRSRSSYNEQFF.

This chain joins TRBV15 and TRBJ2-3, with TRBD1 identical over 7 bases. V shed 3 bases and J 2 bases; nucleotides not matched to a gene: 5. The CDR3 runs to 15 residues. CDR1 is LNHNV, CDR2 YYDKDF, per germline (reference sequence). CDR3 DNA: TGTGCCACCAGCAGCCGACAGGGATACACAGATACGCAGTATTTT. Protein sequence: CATSSRQGYTDTQYF.

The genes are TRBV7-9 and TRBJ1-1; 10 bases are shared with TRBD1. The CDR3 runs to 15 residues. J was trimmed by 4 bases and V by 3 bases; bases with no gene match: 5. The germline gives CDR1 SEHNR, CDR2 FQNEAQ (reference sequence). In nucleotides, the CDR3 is TGTGCCAGCAGCTTGACAGGGGGCTTGGGCACTGAAGCTTTCTTT. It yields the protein CASSLTGGLGTEAFF.

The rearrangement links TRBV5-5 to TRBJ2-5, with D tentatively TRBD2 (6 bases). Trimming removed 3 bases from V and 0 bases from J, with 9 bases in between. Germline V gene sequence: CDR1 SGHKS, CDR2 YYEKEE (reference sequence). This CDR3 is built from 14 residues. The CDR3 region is CASSSGGYQETQYF. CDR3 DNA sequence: TGTGCCAGCAGCTCTGGGGGGTACCAAGAGACCCAGTACTTC.

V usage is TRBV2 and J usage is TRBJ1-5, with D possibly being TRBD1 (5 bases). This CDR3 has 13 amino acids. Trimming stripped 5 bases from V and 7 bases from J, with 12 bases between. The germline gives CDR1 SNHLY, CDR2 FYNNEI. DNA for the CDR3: TGTGCCAGCAGTACGCAGGGCAGGCAGCCCCAGCATTTT. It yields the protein CASSTQGRQPQHF. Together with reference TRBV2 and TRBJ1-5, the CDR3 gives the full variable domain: EPEVTQTPSHQVTQMGQEVILRCVPISNHLYFYWYRQILGQKVEFLVSFYNNEISEKSEIFDDQFSVERPDGSNFTLKIRSTKLEDSAMYFCASSTQGRQPQHFGDGTRLSIL.

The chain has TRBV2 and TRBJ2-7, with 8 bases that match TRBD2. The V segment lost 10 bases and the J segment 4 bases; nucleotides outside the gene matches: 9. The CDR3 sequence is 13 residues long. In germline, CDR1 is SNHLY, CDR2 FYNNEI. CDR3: CATRGGGRYEQYF. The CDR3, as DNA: TGTGCCACCCGGGGCGGGGGGCGGTACGAGCAGTACTTC.